One sample yielded the 28 T cell receptor beta chains listed below, sequenced in a study of response to subunit inactivated influenza vaccine. TCRdb called the RT-PCR reads again in MiXCR, with one record for every CDR3 protein. The sample has a few hundred thousand distinct CDR3 sequences, 20% to 25% seen once; the top ten hold approximately 10%. The material sequenced was PBMCs from blood, taken about 20 months after vaccination. The receptors shown here come from a man aged 50-75 years who received an inactivated influenza vaccine.

The chain links TRBV12-3 or TRBV12-4 to TRBJ1-5, with D hard to call. V was cut by 5 bases and J by 1 base, with 9 bases left in between. The CDR3 has 14 residues. The CDR3 DNA reads TGTGCCAGCAGTCTCGATCACAGCAATCAGCCCCAGCATTTT. Residues: CASSLDHSNQPQHF.

The gene calls are TRBV20-1 and TRBJ2-1; no definite D call. V gave up 6 bases and J gave up 0 bases, with 15 bases separating them. The CDR3 has 15 residues. Germline V gene data show CDR1 as DFQATT and CDR2 as SNEGSKA (reference sequence). The CDR3 bases are TGCAGTGCGAACATTCCGGGTTACTCCTACAATGAGCAGTTCTTC. Translating it yields CSANIPGYSYNEQFF.

This clonotype was seen more than once but under ten times. The J gene is TRBJ1-1, the V gene TRBV20-1; D is uncertain. The CDR3 spans 12 residues. The V and J ends lost 2 bases and 4 bases respectively, with 8 bases between them. The germline CDR1 and CDR2 sequences are DFQATT and SNEGSKA (reference sequence). The CDR3 protein is CSARSTATEAFF. Here the CDR3 DNA reads TGCAGTGCTAGATCTACGGCCACTGAAGCTTTCTTT.

The V gene is TRBV10-3, the J gene TRBJ1-4; D unresolved. CDR1 and CDR2 from the germline V gene are ENHRY and SYGVKD. The CDR3 sequence is 13 residues long. V lost 5 bases and J lost 0, with 4 bases in between. The CDR3 bases are TGTGCCATCAGTCAGGCAACTAATGAAAAACTGTTTTTT. It yields the protein CAISQATNEKLFF.

The sample holds a few counts of this clonotype. This rearrangement joins TRBV20-1 to TRBJ1-1; weak D call: TRBD1 (6 bases). This CDR3 contains 15 residues. Germline V gives CDR1 DFQATT, CDR2 SNEGSKA (reference sequence). V lost 4 bases, J lost 0 bases, and 15 bases lay in between. CDR3 sequence (DNA): TGCAGTGCTAAACCGGGACAACTCATGAACACTGAAGCTTTCTTT. Its protein product is CSAKPGQLMNTEAFF.

This clonotype turned up a few times. The V call is TRBV4-2, the J call TRBJ1-1, with D possibly matching TRBD1 (6 bases). Looked up from germline, CDR1 is LGHNA and CDR2 is YNFKEQ. This CDR3 spans 16 amino acids. Deletions cut 4 bases from V and 1 base from J, with 16 bases between. CDR3: CASSRVFGGPNTEAFF. CDR3 nucleotide sequence: TGTGCCAGCAGCCGAGTTTTTGGGGGGCCGAACACTGAAGCTTTCTTT.

The V call is TRBV7-3, the J call TRBJ2-1, with D perhaps being TRBD1 or TRBD2 (5 bases each). Germline V gene lookup returns CDR1 SGHTA and CDR2 FQGTGA. V lost 5 bases and J 5 bases, leaving 22 bases between the germline ends. The CDR3 runs to 17 residues. The CDR3 loop is CASSRLPGPSSNNEQFF. CDR3 DNA: TGTGCCAGCAGCCGACTTCCGGGACCTAGCTCTAACAATGAGCAGTTCTTC.

The chain links TRBV4-3 to TRBJ2-2, with 7 bases that match TRBD1. This CDR3 is built from 16 residues. Germline V gene sequence: CDR1 LGHNA, CDR2 YSLEER. Unmatched junction bases numbered 6, after V lost 0 bases and J lost 5 bases. CDR3 coding DNA: TGCGCCAGCAGCCAAGATTTGGACAGGCGGACCGGGGAGCTGTTTTTT. It translates to CASSQDLDRRTGELFF.

The chain joins TRBV7-2 to TRBJ2-5, with a weak D call TRBD1 (5 bases). CDR1 and CDR2 from the germline V gene are SGHTA and FQGNSA. With 5 bases removed from V and 5 bases from J, the gap between germline ends came to 15 bases. This CDR3 contains 14 residues. The CDR3 spells CASSPSTALETQYF. In nucleotides, the CDR3 is TGTGCCAGCAGCCCGTCGACAGCCCTGGAGACCCAGTACTTC.

V is TRBV12-3 or TRBV12-4 and J is TRBJ1-1; no clear D gene. The CDR3 totals 15 residues. V lost 5 bases, J lost 5 bases, and 18 bases lay in between. The CDR3 bases are TGTGCCAGCAGTCCTGATGCGGTGGGCAGGACTGAAGCTTTCTTT. Amino acids: CASSPDAVGRTEAFF.

This clonotype was recorded at least ten times. The V call is TRBV7-2, the J call TRBJ1-5; D ambiguous. CDR3 length: 17 amino acids. V lost 1 base and J lost 2, with 15 bases in between. The germline V gene encodes CDR1 SGHTA and CDR2 FQGNSA. This CDR3 is CASSLGIGSPGNQPQHF. CDR3 bases: TGTGCCAGCAGCTTAGGAATCGGTTCACCCGGCAATCAGCCCCAGCATTTT.

This clonotype was picked up a small number of times. The V and J genes are TRBV20-1 and TRBJ1-1, with 7 bases fitting TRBD1. From germline, CDR1 is DFQATT and CDR2 SNEGSKA (reference sequence). J was trimmed by 4 bases and V by 7 bases; bases with no gene match: 9. CDR3 length equals 13 residues. In DNA form, the CDR3 reads TGCAGTGTTATGGGGAGGGGGCTCACTGAAGCTTTCTTT. Translated: CSVMGRGLTEAFF.

This clonotype was observed many times. V gene TRBV3-1 combines with J gene TRBJ1-2; D call uncertain. The CDR3 is made up of 12 amino acids. Trimming shortened V by 3 bases and J by 8 bases, and 10 bases separated the two germline ends. Germline V gives CDR1 LGHDT, CDR2 YNNKEL (reference sequence). CDR3 sequence (DNA): TGTGCCAGCAGCCAGCAACGTTCGGGCTACACCTTC. Residues: CASSQQRSGYTF.

The chain joins TRBV24-1 to TRBJ2-1, with 7 bases fitting TRBD1. CDR1 KGHDR and CDR2 SFDVKD come from the germline V gene. Trimming took 3 bases from V and 5 from J; bases not matched to a gene: 9. CDR3 length equals 16 residues. The CDR3 sequence: CATSDPPGTDNNEQFF. The CDR3 DNA is TGTGCCACCAGTGATCCACCGGGGACAGACAACAATGAGCAGTTCTTC.

The sample holds a few counts of this clonotype. CDR3 sequence (DNA): TGTGCCAGCAGCTTAGAGAGGACTAGCGGAGACACCGGGGAGCTGTTTTTT. This sequence encodes CASSLERTSGDTGELFF. This chain joins TRBV11-3 and TRBJ2-2; 10 bases agree with TRBD2. V gave up 0 bases and J gave up 3 bases; unmatched junction bases: 4. Looked up from germline, CDR1 is SGHNT and CDR2 is YENEEA. The CDR3 spans 17 residues.

A few counts support this clonotype. The CDR3 loop reads CASSPSGLSNTEAFF. CDR3 sequence (DNA): TGTGCCAGCAGCCCTTCCGGACTTTCGAACACTGAAGCTTTCTTT. The rearrangement uses TRBV7-9 and TRBJ1-1; D remains ambiguous. The CDR3 runs to 15 residues. V lost 5 bases to trimming and J lost 1 base, with 14 bases between them. Germline V gene sequence: CDR1 SEHNR, CDR2 FQNEAQ (reference sequence).

The chain combines TRBV9 with TRBJ1-4; 8 bases match TRBD1. There are 13 residues in the CDR3. V was pared by 3 bases and J by 6 bases, with 1 base of the junction left unmatched. The V gene's germline CDR1 is SGDLS and CDR2 YYNGEE. The CDR3 sequence: CASSGTGYEKLFF. The CDR3 nucleotides read TGTGCCAGCAGCGGGACAGGGTATGAAAAACTGTTTTTT. The full variable domain, rest sourced from reference TRBV9 and TRBJ1-4, is DSGVTQTPKHLITATGQRVTLRCSPRSGDLSVYWYQQSLDQGLQFLIQYYNGEERAKGNILERFSAQQFPDLHSELNLSSLELGDSALYFCASSGTGYEKLFFGSGTQLSVL.

V usage is TRBV7-2 and J usage is TRBJ2-2; D is unresolved. The germline V and J ends were trimmed by 5 bases and 8 bases, with 9 bases remaining between them. The germline V gene encodes CDR1 SGHTA and CDR2 FQGNSA. The CDR3 extends over 12 amino acids. The CDR3 region has the DNA TGTGCCAGCAGCAGGCCCCTTGGGGAGCTGTTTTTT. Its protein product is CASSRPLGELFF.

The sample holds a few counts of this clonotype. This chain uses TRBV6-5 with TRBJ2-3; no firm D call. Germline loops: CDR1 MNHEY, CDR2 SVGAGI. V was clipped by 4 bases and J by 0 bases, with 11 bases between them. This CDR3 spans 15 amino acids. The CDR3 DNA reads TGTGCCAGCAGTTGGACCCCCTTTAGCACAGATACGCAGTATTTT. This codes for CASSWTPFSTDTQYF.

This clonotype occurred a few times. This chain connects TRBV5-1 to TRBJ1-6, with D uncertain. The germline V gene has CDR1 SGHRS and CDR2 YFSETQ. The CDR3 extends over 14 amino acids. The V and J ends lost 5 bases and 5 bases respectively, with 11 bases between them. The CDR3, as DNA: TGCGCCAGCAGTCGGGATGGAGATAATTCACCCCTCCACTTT. Amino acids: CASSRDGDNSPLHF.

This sequence joins TRBV12-3 or TRBV12-4 and TRBJ1-5, with D possibly TRBD1 on 5 matching bases. V lost 6 bases, J lost 4 bases, and 19 bases lay in between. The CDR3 sequence is 16 residues long. This chain's CDR3 is CASSLRGGEKNQPQHF. In DNA, the CDR3 is TGTGCCAGCAGCCTCCGGGGAGGGGAAAAAAATCAGCCCCAGCATTTT.

This clonotype was counted between two and nine times. The V gene is TRBV7-9, the J gene TRBJ2-7; D not resolved. Trimming cost V 1 base and J 0 bases, with 4 bases left between them. This CDR3 region has 13 residues. CDR1 is SEHNR, CDR2 FQNEAQ, per germline (reference sequence). CDR3 DNA sequence: TGTGCCAGCAGCTTAGAGGTCTCCTACGAGCAGTACTTC. The encoded protein is CASSLEVSYEQYF.

This clonotype is a singleton in its sample. The CDR3 is CASSQGALAGGPQETQYF. DNA for the CDR3: TGTGCCAGCAGCCAAGGGGCGCTAGCGGGAGGGCCCCAAGAGACCCAGTACTTC. J is TRBJ2-5 and V is TRBV4-2, with 12 bases lining up with TRBD2. Unmatched junction bases numbered 7, after V lost 1 base and J lost 1 base. Germline lookup yields CDR1 LGHNA and CDR2 YNFKEQ. The CDR3 sequence is 18 residues long.

The genes are TRBV6-5 and TRBJ1-2; D gene uncertain. The CDR3 is made up of 14 amino acids. V dropped 2 bases and J dropped 4 bases, with 11 bases sitting between them. The V gene's germline CDR1 is MNHEY and CDR2 SVGAGI. The CDR3 DNA sequence: TGTGCCAGCAGTTACCGGGGAACTGGCTATGGCTACACCTTC. It is translated as CASSYRGTGYGYTF.

The chain employs TRBV20-1 and TRBJ1-5, with D perhaps matching TRBD1 (5 bases). The length of the CDR3 is 16 residues. Germline CDR1 reads DFQATT; CDR2 reads SNEGSKA (reference sequence). V was pared by 3 bases and J by 3 bases, with 18 bases between. CDR3 nucleotide sequence: TGCAGTGCTAGCGCAAGAATCAGGGCGCCCAATCAGCCCCAGCATTTT. Translation: CSASARIRAPNQPQHF.

V usage is TRBV6-2 or TRBV6-3 and J usage is TRBJ1-1, with 8 bases aligning to TRBD1. The CDR3 extends over 11 amino acids. Unmatched junction bases numbered 6, after V lost 6 bases and J lost 12 bases. Germline CDR1 is MNHEY and CDR2 is SVGEGT. Here the CDR3 DNA reads TGTGCCAGCAGCCCGACAGGGGTTCCTTTCTTT. Translated: CASSPTGVPFF.

The chain recombines TRBV7-2 with TRBJ1-3; no firm D call. The germline V and J ends were trimmed by 1 base and 4 bases, with 14 bases remaining between them. In germline, CDR1 is SGHTA, CDR2 FQGNSA. The length of the CDR3 is 16 residues. The CDR3 sequence is CASSLDPIGIGNTIYF. Here the CDR3 DNA reads TGTGCCAGCAGCTTAGATCCGATAGGCATCGGAAACACCATATATTTT. Combining the CDR3 with reference TRBV7-2 and TRBJ1-3 gives the whole variable domain GAGVSQSPSNKVTEKGKDVELRCDPISGHTALYWYRQSLGQGLEFLIYFQGNSAPDKSGLPSDRFSAERTGGSVSTLTIQRTQQEDSAVYLCASSLDPIGIGNTIYFGEGSWLTVV.

This sequence joins TRBV12-3 or TRBV12-4 and TRBJ1-5; D uncertain. The CDR3 sequence is 15 residues long. The ends were cut back, 3 bases at V and 5 bases at J, with 14 bases in the middle. The CDR3 bases are TGTGCCAGCAGTTTCTCCGGGATAAAACATCAGCCCCAGCATTTT. Encoded protein: CASSFSGIKHQPQHF.